Sequencing of this T cell receptor (beta chain) was carried out in a study of cytomegalovirus exposure and HLA in healthy donors. CDR3 size: 12 residues. Trimming left V 0 bases short and J 10 bases short, with 9 bases between. CDR1 and CDR2 from the germline V gene are MGHRA and YSYEKL. PCR primers comprised 60 Vbeta and 13 Jbeta primers. Here immunoSEQ multiplex PCR was the method, and the copy in TCRdb shows in-frame clones only, minus some. This repertoire shows under 130,000 clones, about 13% found once; its top ten account for around 15%. Study-level findings and limits: Across donors, most TCRs were seen rarely, yet some public ones were widespread. Relative to the approximately 670-donor mean, N-insertions were reportedly fewer in an Asian-associated ancestry cluster in a later analysis. On later analysis, the bulk of CMV-associated TCR beta chains appeared to be HLA-restricted. Later work showed greater clonal expansion in HLA-associated TCR beta chains than in equally common others.

About this clone itself: Antigen specificity is unknown.

V usage is TRBV4-1 and J usage is TRBJ2-5, with a possible D match to TRBD1 (6 bases). Material for sequencing was PBMCs. The sequence was obtained from a man aged 40-50 years in good health and CMV-seropositive. The CDR3 reads CASSQDQGHQYF. The CDR3 coding sequence is TGCGCCAGCAGCCAAGATCAGGGACACCAGTACTTC.